This passage covers 25 T cell receptor beta chains from one sample sequenced in a study of T cell changes during pregnancy in multiple sclerosis (dated by TCRdb to about 2019). Receptor amplification or capture employed the immunoSEQ multiplex PCR assay. TCRdb obtained this table from immuneACCESS and retained in-frame rearrangements with V and J assigned. These tables miss some clones; where compared with another copy, unresolved V genes account for less than half of the shortfall, and the remainder is unexplained. The sample table holds 19,000 or so clones, of which around nine tenths were seen once. Roughly 6% of the sample is in the top ten clones. The sequences come from CD8+ T cells from peripheral blood mononuclear cells, collected after pregnancy. The receptors here all came from a female donor in good health, enrolled as a control in a pregnancy study.

V is TRBV9 and J is TRBJ2-2; 9 nucleotides align to TRBD1. The CDR3 is made up of 16 amino acids. Per germline, CDR1 SGDLS and CDR2 YYNGEE. V gave up 4 bases and J gave up 6 bases; unmatched junction bases: 10. CDR3 region: CASSPEGQGISGELFF. In DNA form, the CDR3 reads TGTGCCAGCAGCCCGGAGGGACAGGGAATTTCCGGGGAGCTGTTTTTT.

J is TRBJ2-1 and V is TRBV19; 8 bases agree with TRBD2. The CDR3 sequence is 13 residues long. V dropped 3 bases and J dropped 7; count of bases not matched to a gene: 2. The germline CDR1 and CDR2 sequences are LNHDA and SQIVND (reference sequence). As DNA, the CDR3 is TGTGCCAGTAGTATCCTAGCGGGTAATGAGCAGTTCTTC. Protein: CASSILAGNEQFF.

The chain links TRBV6-5 to TRBJ1-2; the match to TRBD1 covers 10 bases. Germline V gene sequence: CDR1 MNHEY, CDR2 SVGAGI. V lost 0 bases, J lost 3 bases, and 4 bases stayed unmatched. The CDR3 totals 16 residues. The CDR3 loop is CASSYSGTGEDYGYTF. In DNA form, the CDR3 reads TGTGCCAGCAGTTACTCCGGGACAGGGGAGGACTATGGCTACACCTTC.

J is TRBJ2-7 and V is TRBV27; D is unresolved. CDR3 length: 13 amino acids. Trimming removed 2 bases from V and 2 bases from J, with 7 bases in between. Germline loops: CDR1 MNHEY, CDR2 SMNVEV (reference sequence). The CDR3 protein is CASSLLRTYEQYF. The CDR3 DNA reads TGTGCCAGCAGTTTACTGCGGACCTACGAGCAGTACTTC.

This chain links TRBV4-3 with TRBJ2-7, with 7 bases that match TRBD2. The germline CDR1 and CDR2 sequences are LGHNA and YSLEER. With V trimmed by 0 bases and J by 5 bases, 10 bases remained unmatched. The CDR3 sequence is 16 residues long. CDR3 sequence: CASSQDYRTRFDEQYF. CDR3 nucleotide sequence: TGCGCCAGCAGCCAAGATTACCGGACTAGATTCGACGAGCAGTACTTC.

This clone has a single count. V usage is TRBV9 and J usage is TRBJ2-4; TRBD1 is a possible D gene (6 bases). This CDR3 comprises 16 residues. Germline values: CDR1 SGDLS, CDR2 YYNGEE. V was trimmed by 1 base and J by 3 bases, leaving 14 bases between them. The DNA for the CDR3 is TGTGCCAGCAGCGTACTATCAGGGGATGGCAAAAACATTCAGTACTTC. This gives the protein CASSVLSGDGKNIQYF.

V gene TRBV4-2 combines with J gene TRBJ1-6; D is uncertain. Trimming pared 1 base from V and 9 bases from J, leaving 7 bases between. CDR3 length: 13 amino acids. Germline V CDR1 and CDR2: LGHNA, YNFKEQ. CDR3: CASSQGVSSPLHF. CDR3 sequence (DNA): TGTGCCAGCAGCCAAGGAGTAAGTTCACCCCTCCACTTT.

A single count supports this clone. The chain has TRBV5-1 and TRBJ2-7, with 8 bases lining up with TRBD1. Trimming at V came to 1 base and at J to 4 bases, leaving 4 bases not matched to a gene. In germline, CDR1 is SGHRS, CDR2 YFSETQ. This CDR3 is 14 amino acids long. CDR3: CASSLTGGPYEQYF. The CDR3 nucleotides read TGCGCCAGCAGCTTGACAGGGGGGCCTTACGAGCAGTACTTC. Full variable domain (outside the CDR3, taken from reference TRBV5-1 and TRBJ2-7): KAGVTQTPRYLIKTRGQQVTLSCSPISGHRSVSWYQQTPGQGLQFLFEYFSETQRNKGNFPGRFSGRQFSNSRSEMNVSTLELGDSALYLCASSLTGGPYEQYFGPGTRLTVT.

The V call is TRBV19, the J call TRBJ1-1, with D perhaps matching TRBD1 (5 bases). Trimming cost V 8 bases and J 1 base, with 14 bases left between them. CDR3 length: 14 residues. Germline values: CDR1 LNHDA, CDR2 SQIVND (reference sequence). The CDR3 DNA is TGTGCCAGTCGACAGCCCGTCGAGAACACTGAAGCTTTCTTT. As protein: CASRQPVENTEAFF. The full variable domain, completed using reference TRBV19 and TRBJ1-1, is DGGITQSPKYLFRKEGQNVTLSCEQNLNHDAMYWYRQDPGQGLRLIYYSQIVNDFQKGDIAEGYSVSREKKESFPLTVTSAQKNPTAFYLCASRQPVENTEAFFGQGTRLTVV.

V and J are TRBV14 and TRBJ1-2; D is ambiguous. Germline V gives CDR1 SGHDN, CDR2 FVKESK. The CDR3 is made up of 15 amino acids. The germline V and J ends were trimmed by 4 bases and 4 bases, with 16 bases remaining between them. CDR3 nucleotides: TGTGCCAGCAGCCCCTATGCCGGCGGGCCCTATGGCTACACCTTC. It translates to CASSPYAGGPYGYTF.

The chain employs TRBV7-2 and TRBJ1-2; TRBD1 matches at 7 bases. V shed 1 base and J 8 bases; nucleotides not matched to a gene: 4. The germline V gene encodes CDR1 SGHTA and CDR2 FQGNSA. The length of the CDR3 is 13 residues. CDR3 sequence (DNA): TGTGCCAGCAGCTTAGACAGGGGAGCGGGCTACACCTTC. Its protein is CASSLDRGAGYTF.

This clone was seen a single time. The chain links TRBV6-4 to TRBJ1-2; a possible D gene is TRBD1 (6 bases). V lost 5 bases, J lost 2 bases, and 9 bases lay in between. The CDR3 is 13 amino acids. CDR1 is MRHNA, CDR2 SNTAGT, per germline. In DNA form, the CDR3 reads TGTGCCAGCAGTCCAGGGGCCAACTATGGCTACACCTTC. This sequence encodes CASSPGANYGYTF.

In nucleotides, the CDR3 is TGTGCCAGCAGCATCGGGACTAGCGGGATGCGGTACCAAGAGACCCAGTACTTC. Translation: CASSIGTSGMRYQETQYF. This chain joins TRBV5-6 and TRBJ2-5; 13 bases fit TRBD2. This CDR3 contains 18 residues. The ends lost 4 bases at V and 0 bases at J; junction bases unmatched: 9. In germline, CDR1 is SGHDT, CDR2 YYEEEE.

The V gene is TRBV6-5, the J gene TRBJ2-7, with 7 nucleotides matching TRBD2. Germline values: CDR1 MNHEY, CDR2 SVGAGI. V lost 2 bases, J lost 1 base, and 2 bases stayed unmatched. CDR3 length: 14 amino acids. This CDR3 is CASSYDGGSYEQYF. The CDR3 nucleotides read TGTGCCAGCAGTTACGACGGGGGGTCCTACGAGCAGTACTTC.

The V gene is TRBV7-3, the J gene TRBJ1-6, with 8 bases matching TRBD1. Germline loops: CDR1 SGHTA, CDR2 FQGTGA. The V and J ends lost 5 bases and 8 bases, in that order; junction bases with no gene match: 11. CDR3 length equals 16 residues. This CDR3 reads CASSRRSGGKDSPLHF. As DNA, the CDR3 is TGTGCCAGCAGCCGGAGGTCAGGGGGCAAGGATTCACCCCTCCACTTT.

The CDR3 DNA reads as TGTGCCGGGTGGGCAGGCACCTCAGATACGCAGTATTTT. Protein product: CAGWAGTSDTQYF. The chain joins TRBV30 to TRBJ2-3; no definite D call. Looked up from germline, CDR1 is GTSNPN and CDR2 is SVGIG (reference sequence). The V gene lost 8 bases and the J gene lost 4 bases, with 16 bases spanning the gap. CDR3 length: 13 residues. The full variable domain, its missing parts supplied by reference TRBV30 and TRBJ2-3, is SQTIHQWPATLVQPVGSPLSLECTVEGTSNPNLYWYRQAAGRGLQLLFYSVGIGQISSEVPQNLSASRPQDRQFILSSKKLLLSDSGFYLCAGWAGTSDTQYFGPGTRLTVL.

V gene TRBV15 combines with J gene TRBJ1-1, with D perhaps matching TRBD1 (6 bases). V shed 1 base and J shed 3 bases, with 15 bases lying between them. Germline CDR1 reads LNHNV; CDR2 reads YYDKDF (reference sequence). The CDR3 has 16 amino acids. CDR3 coding DNA: TGTGCCACCAGCAGAGCAAGGGGGAATCGGCACACTGAAGCTTTCTTT. Protein product: CATSRARGNRHTEAFF.

The chain uses TRBV11-3 and TRBJ2-5; TRBD2 agrees at 10 bases. The CDR3 totals 13 residues. The V gene's germline CDR1 is SGHNT and CDR2 YENEEA. With 2 bases clipped from V and 9 bases from J, the junction kept 3 bases outside the gene matches. The CDR3 DNA reads as TGTGCCAGCAGCTTATCTAGCGGGGGATCCCAGTACTTC. Translated, it gives CASSLSSGGSQYF.

The chain uses TRBV4-2 and TRBJ2-5, with a tentative D call TRBD2 (7 bases). CDR3 size: 15 residues. Trimming removed 0 bases from V and 5 bases from J, with 13 bases in between. Germline-derived CDR1 and CDR2 are LGHNA and YNFKEQ. CDR3 sequence reads: CASSQDRGGEETQYF. The CDR3 DNA reads as TGTGCCAGCAGCCAAGATAGGGGGGGCGAGGAGACCCAGTACTTC.

V is TRBV5-4 and J is TRBJ2-7; D is perhaps TRBD2 (6 bases). V dropped 1 base and J dropped 6 bases, with 11 bases sitting between them. The CDR3 is 13 residues long. Germline values: CDR1 SGHNT, CDR2 YYREEE (reference sequence). The CDR3 DNA reads TGTGCCAGCAGCTTGCTAAAGGGAGGCGAGCAGTACTTC. The encoded protein is CASSLLKGGEQYF.

This chain connects TRBV12-5 to TRBJ2-7; 7 bases line up with TRBD1. J gave up 6 bases and V 5 bases, and 1 base lay outside the gene matches. The CDR3 length is 11 residues. Germline V gene sequence: CDR1 LGHNT, CDR2 FRNRAP. CDR3 bases: TGTGCTAGTGGTACAGGGGCCGAGCAGTACTTC. Protein: CASGTGAEQYF.

J is TRBJ2-5 and V is TRBV4-1, with 9 bases aligning to TRBD1. V trimming: 1 base; J trimming: 4 bases; junction bases outside the gene matches: 10. This CDR3 comprises 17 residues. CDR1 is MGHRA and CDR2 is YSYEKL in the germline V gene. Written as DNA, the CDR3 is TGCGCCAGCAGCCAAGGGGCGGTGACAGGGGGTTTAGAGACCCAGTACTTC. It yields the protein CASSQGAVTGGLETQYF.

J is TRBJ2-7 and V is TRBV4-3, with TRBD1 matching over 8 bases. Germline CDR1 is LGHNA and CDR2 is YSLEER. CDR3 length equals 16 residues. J gave up 2 bases and V 0 bases, and 6 bases lay outside the gene matches. The CDR3: CASSQDTGGPTYEQYF. CDR3 nucleotides: TGCGCCAGCAGCCAAGACACAGGGGGTCCGACCTACGAGCAGTACTTC.

The chain joins TRBV7-7 to TRBJ1-3; 9 nucleotides align to TRBD1. Looked up from germline, CDR1 is SSHAT and CDR2 is FNYEAQ (reference sequence). The trim removed 4 bases at V and 1 base at J, leaving 2 bases unmatched. This CDR3 region has 15 residues. CDR3 DNA: TGTGCCAGCAGCTATGGGACAGGGTCTGGAAACACCATATATTTT. Its translation is CASSYGTGSGNTIYF.

The chain uses TRBV7-2 and TRBJ1-3; tentative D call: TRBD1 (6 bases). The V and J ends lost 2 bases and 0 bases respectively, with 17 bases between them. The CDR3 has 18 amino acids. Germline V CDR1 and CDR2: SGHTA, FQGNSA. In DNA form, the CDR3 reads TGTGCCAGCAGCTTATGGGGACAAGCATTGACCTCTGGAAACACCATATATTTT. Translation gives CASSLWGQALTSGNTIYF.